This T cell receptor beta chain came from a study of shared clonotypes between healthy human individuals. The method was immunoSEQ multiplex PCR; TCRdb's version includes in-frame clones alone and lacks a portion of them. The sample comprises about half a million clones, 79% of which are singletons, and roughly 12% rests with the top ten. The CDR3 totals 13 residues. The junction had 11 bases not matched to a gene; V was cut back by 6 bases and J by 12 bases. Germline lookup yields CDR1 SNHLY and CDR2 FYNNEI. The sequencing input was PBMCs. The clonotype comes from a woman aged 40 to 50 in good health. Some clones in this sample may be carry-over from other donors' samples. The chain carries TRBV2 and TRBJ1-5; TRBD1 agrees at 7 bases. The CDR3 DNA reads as TGTGCCAGCAGAACCCAGGGGGACGGTGACCAGCATTTT. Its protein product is CASRTQGDGDQHF.